The next 11 T cell receptor beta chains were all read from a single sample in a study of cytomegalovirus exposure and HLA in healthy donors. Assay: immunoSEQ multiplex PCR; the TCRdb copy retains only in-frame clones and omits some. The sample lists about 110,000 clones; around 90% were seen once. Material for sequencing was PBMCs. The receptors derive from a woman aged 18-29 years in good health and CMV-seropositive.

This clone was detected once. In DNA, the CDR3 is TGTGCCAGCGGACAGGGGGCGATTGAAAACACCATATATTTT. Its translation: CASGQGAIENTIYF. The chain couples TRBV2 to TRBJ1-3; 11 bases are shared with TRBD1. The germline gives CDR1 SNHLY, CDR2 FYNNEI. V was clipped by 8 bases and J by 6 bases; unmatched bases: 6. This CDR3 is built from 14 residues.

This clone was detected once. V and J are TRBV5-6 and TRBJ2-1; D call uncertain. Trimming cost V 0 bases and J 5 bases, with 6 bases left between them. From germline, CDR1 is SGHDT and CDR2 YYEEEE. This CDR3 contains 13 residues. CDR3 DNA sequence: TGTGCCAGCAGCTTGGCCACGGACAATGAGCAGTTCTTC. Its translation: CASSLATDNEQFF.

The chain carries TRBV10-3 and TRBJ2-7, with D maybe TRBD1 (6 bases). CDR1 is ENHRY, CDR2 SYGVKD, per germline. Trimming removed 6 bases at V and 2 bases at J, with 11 bases between. CDR3 length: 13 residues. CDR3 loop: CAISADRAYEQYV. In nucleotides, the CDR3 is TGTGCCATCAGCGCGGACAGAGCCTACGAGCAGTACGTC.

The V and J genes are TRBV29-1 and TRBJ2-3; 8 nucleotides match TRBD2. Germline assignment: CDR1 SQVTM and CDR2 ANQGSEA. Trimming cost V 2 bases and J 13 bases; bases outside gene matches: 17. The CDR3 length is 15 residues. The CDR3, as DNA: TGCAGCGTTGAAAGACGGAGGCGGGGGGCCCCGATCAAGTATTTT. It is translated as CSVERRRRGAPIKYF.

Notes on this clone: This CDR3 is also generated by other DNA sequences in the sample. The chain combines TRBV6-4 with TRBJ2-3; D possibly corresponds to TRBD2 (7 bases). The germline V and J ends were trimmed by 0 bases and 4 bases, with 14 bases remaining between them. Germline loops: CDR1 MRHNA, CDR2 SNTAGT. The CDR3 loop spans 16 amino acids. The CDR3 sequence is CASSDSSGGAPDTQYF. DNA of the CDR3: TGTGCCAGCAGTGACTCATCGGGGGGCGCCCCAGATACGCAGTATTTT.

The chain carries TRBV27 and TRBJ1-2; TRBD1 agrees at 9 bases. The CDR3 has 15 residues. CDR1 and CDR2 from the germline V gene are MNHEY and SMNVEV (reference sequence). Trimming cost V 6 bases and J 1 base; bases outside gene matches: 6. This chain's CDR3 is CASRSTGGFNYGYTF. The CDR3 region has the DNA TGTGCCAGCAGAAGTACAGGGGGCTTTAACTATGGCTACACCTTC.

The chain carries TRBV4-2 and TRBJ2-4; D possibly corresponds to TRBD1 (6 bases). This CDR3 is 15 amino acids long. The V gene's germline CDR1 is LGHNA and CDR2 YNFKEQ. Trimming stripped 1 base from V and 7 bases from J, with 14 bases between. The CDR3 here is CASSQATGRDNIQYF. The CDR3, as DNA: TGTGCCAGCAGCCAAGCTACAGGGCGCGACAACATTCAGTACTTC.

The rearrangement links TRBV4-1 to TRBJ2-5; 7 positions agree with TRBD2. The CDR3 has 16 amino acids. The V gene end was trimmed by 3 bases and the J gene end by 9 bases; junction bases not matched to a gene: 16. Germline assignment: CDR1 MGHRA and CDR2 YSYEKL. The CDR3 region is CASSQVLTGGGEAQYF. The CDR3 DNA sequence: TGCGCCAGCAGCCAGGTGCTTACGGGGGGTGGCGAGGCCCAGTACTTC.

CDR3 nucleotides: TGTGCCAGTAGTTTCGCGGCAGCTAACTATGGCTACACCTTC. Protein: CASSFAAANYGYTF. This chain joins TRBV19 and TRBJ1-2; D uncertain. Germline values: CDR1 LNHDA, CDR2 SQIVND (reference sequence). CDR3 size: 14 residues. V lost 5 bases and J 0 bases, leaving 10 bases between the germline ends.

The chain links TRBV7-8 to TRBJ1-5, with 7 bases that match TRBD1. Germline assignment: CDR1 SGHVS and CDR2 FQNEAQ. The V segment lost 2 bases and the J segment 11 bases; nucleotides outside the gene matches: 6. CDR3 size: 13 residues. CDR3 nucleotide sequence: TGTGCCAGCAGCTTACAGGGGGTCTCGTCCCAGCATTTT. Encoded protein: CASSLQGVSSQHF.

The chain has TRBV28 and TRBJ1-5; D remains unclear. Trimming shortened V by 7 bases and J by 7 bases, and 23 bases separated the two germline ends. The germline V gene has CDR1 MDHEN and CDR2 SYDVKM. CDR3 length: 16 residues. CDR3 bases: TGTGCCAGCACCCCCCACGCCCGCCTCGGAGGGCAGCCCCAGCATTTT. It is translated as CASTPHARLGGQPQHF.